Listed below are T cell receptor beta chains from one sample, sequenced in a study of control samples from healthy donors and cancer patients. Assay used: immunoSEQ multiplex PCR; TCRdb lists only in-frame clones, some missing. The table includes some 150,000 clones, 93% detected once. The sample consisted of blood. The origin of the receptors is a man aged 50-59 years in good health. The CDR3 runs from the conserved cysteine through the conserved F or W. A D gene is named only where the DNA matches it firmly. Some rows have no size entry. The others give once, few or many, or a class for an expanded clone.

j_gene,abundance,d_gene,v_gene,CDR3aa,CDR3nt
TRBJ2-3,NA,TRBD2,TRBV19,CASSGSGTADTQYF,TGTGCCAGTAGTGGTAGCGGGACGGCAGATACGCAGTATTTT
TRBJ1-1,NA,NA,TRBV10-3,CAISSSGTSEAFF,TGTGCCATCAGTTCCTCTGGGACATCTGAAGCTTTCTTT
TRBJ2-3,once,TRBD2,TRBV6-6,CASSFRTSRSTDTQYF,TGTGCCAGCAGTTTCCGGACTAGCAGAAGCACAGATACGCAGTATTTT
TRBJ1-6,once,TRBD1,TRBV6-5,CASSYSVTGGPPLHF,TGTGCCAGCAGTTACTCGGTGACAGGGGGACCACCCCTCCACTTT
TRBJ1-2,NA,NA,TRBV19,CASRGGPARSYTF,TGTGCCAGTAGGGGAGGGCCGGCCAGGAGCTACACCTTC
TRBJ2-2,NA,NA,TRBV25-1,CASGFTGELFF,TGTGCCAGTGGGTTCACCGGGGAGCTGTTTTTT
TRBJ1-1,NA,NA,TRBV10-2,CASDRDFFGKEAFF,TGCGCCAGCGACCGCGACTTCTTCGGGAAGGAAGCTTTCTTT
TRBJ1-6,NA,NA,TRBV10-1,CASTATGQTRDSPLHF,TGCGCCAGCACCGCGACAGGCCAGACCCGCGATTCACCCCTCCACTTT
TRBJ2-5,NA,TRBD1,TRBV29-1,CSGGQGSETQYF,TGCAGCGGGGGACAGGGGTCAGAGACCCAGTACTTC
TRBJ2-3,NA,NA,TRBV10-1,CASSELVGRTDTQYF,TGCGCCAGCAGTGAGTTAGTGGGCCGCACAGATACGCAGTATTTT
TRBJ2-3,NA,NA,TRBV5-1,CASSIQGDTQYF,TGCGCCAGCAGCATCCAGGGGGATACGCAGTATTTT
TRBJ1-2,NA,TRBD1,TRBV6-5,CASSYSGQGSNYGYTF,TGTGCCAGCAGTTACTCGGGACAGGGTAGTAACTATGGCTACACCTTC
TRBJ2-1,NA,TRBD2,TRBV3-1/TRBV3-2,CASSQGRTSGLNEQFF,TGTGCCAGCAGCCAAGGGCGTACTAGCGGGCTCAATGAGCAGTTCTTC
TRBJ2-1,NA,TRBD2,TRBV3-1/TRBV3-2,CASSYSGSYNEQFF,TGTGCCAGCAGTTATAGCGGGAGTTACAATGAGCAGTTCTTC
TRBJ1-5,NA,NA,TRBV7-2,CASSLEMGGYSNQPQHF,TGTGCCAGCAGCTTAGAAATGGGGGGGTATAGCAATCAGCCCCAGCATTTT
TRBJ2-3,NA,TRBD1,TRBV10-2,CASSGQGTDTQYF,TGCGCCAGCAGTGGACAGGGGACAGATACGCAGTATTTT
TRBJ1-5,NA,TRBD1,TRBV7-2,CASSFGQAGQPQHF,TGTGCCAGCAGCTTTGGACAGGCGGGTCAGCCCCAGCATTTT
TRBJ2-7,NA,TRBD1,TRBV6-5,CASSYRGQGAVPYF,TGTGCCAGCAGTTACCGGGGACAGGGGGCCGTTCCGTACTTC